The rows below give T cell receptor beta chains drawn from one sample of a study of Tregs in tolerant kidney transplant recipients. For these TCRs, the target antigens are not known. Clones were read by immunoSEQ multiplex PCR, and TCRdb kept only the in-frame ones, dropping some. The sample gives 2,800 or so clones, approximately 40% of which show up once; roughly 7.4% is in the top ten. The sample taken for sequencing was Tregs from blood cultured with allogeneic cells. All receptors derive from a human donor in good health. Both conserved end residues are part of each CDR3. The order of the fields is clone size, D gene, V gene, J gene, CDR3 protein, CDR3 DNA. D genes are given only for firm matches. For some rows the clone size is stated as once, few or many, or as a class when expanded; others skip it.

size: .; D: .; V: TRBV6-5; J: TRBJ1-2; CDR3: CASSPSGGLWGYTF; DNA: TGTGCCAGCAGTCCCTCGGGGGGCTTGTGGGGCTACACCTTC
size: .; D: .; V: TRBV10-2; J: TRBJ1-5; CDR3: CASSEILGARGSNQPQHF; DNA: TGCGCCAGCAGTGAGATCCTGGGGGCCAGGGGAAGCAATCAGCCCCAGCATTTT
size: .; D: .; V: TRBV7-8; J: TRBJ1-1; CDR3: CASSLGGEAGTEAFF; DNA: TGTGCCAGCAGCTTAGGGGGGGAGGCTGGCACTGAAGCTTTCTTT
size: .; D: .; V: TRBV9; J: TRBJ1-1; CDR3: CASSVVAANTEAFF; DNA: TGTGCCAGCAGCGTAGTTGCCGCGAACACTGAAGCTTTCTTT
size: medium-sized; D: .; V: TRBV10-2; J: TRBJ2-5; CDR3: CARQGQETQYF; DNA: TGCGCCAGACAGGGCCAAGAGACCCAGTACTTC
size: few; D: TRBD2; V: TRBV5-4; J: TRBJ2-3; CDR3: CASRLVRTSGGATDTQYF; DNA: TGTGCCAGCAGGCTGGTCCGGACTAGCGGGGGGGCAACAGATACGCAGTATTTT
size: .; D: TRBD1; V: TRBV7-9; J: TRBJ2-5; CDR3: CASSRTGQETQYF; DNA: TGTGCCAGCAGCCGGACAGGGCAGGAGACCCAGTACTTC
size: .; D: .; V: TRBV19; J: TRBJ2-3; CDR3: CASSRVAWGTDTQYF; DNA: TGTGCCAGTAGTAGAGTTGCATGGGGCACAGATACGCAGTATTTT
size: few; D: .; V: TRBV5-6; J: TRBJ2-5; CDR3: CASSVWRDKQETQYF; DNA: TGTGCCAGCAGCGTATGGAGGGACAAACAAGAGACCCAGTACTTC
size: few; D: .; V: TRBV2; J: TRBJ2-7; CDR3: CASSQGGQYYEQYF; DNA: TGTGCCAGCAGCCAGGGGGGACAGTACTACGAGCAGTACTTC
size: .; D: TRBD2; V: TRBV9; J: TRBJ2-5; CDR3: CASSVVPGRGGTQYF; DNA: TGTGCCAGCAGCGTAGTTCCGGGGAGGGGTGGGACCCAGTACTTC
size: few; D: TRBD1; V: TRBV10-1; J: TRBJ1-2; CDR3: CASSGQGGPYGYTF; DNA: TGCGCCAGCAGTGGACAGGGAGGACCCTATGGCTACACCTTC
size: .; D: .; V: TRBV5-1; J: TRBJ2-7; CDR3: CASSVAPRSRGAYEQYF; DNA: TGCGCCAGCAGCGTTGCGCCACGCTCGAGGGGAGCCTACGAGCAGTACTTC
size: .; D: .; V: TRBV6-6; J: TRBJ1-2; CDR3: CASKAGLGYTF; DNA: TGTGCCAGCAAGGCGGGGTTAGGCTACACCTTC
size: few; D: .; V: TRBV7-9; J: TRBJ1-2; CDR3: CASSVQTNYGYTF; DNA: TGTGCCAGCAGCGTCCAAACGAACTATGGCTACACCTTC
size: few; D: TRBD1; V: TRBV7-9; J: TRBJ1-4; CDR3: CASTFSGTVGEKLFF; DNA: TGTGCCAGCACCTTTTCAGGGACAGTTGGGGAAAAACTGTTTTTT
size: .; D: TRBD1; V: TRBV11-2; J: TRBJ1-2; CDR3: CASRDPGTGTGPDVYGYTF; DNA: TGTGCCAGCAGAGACCCCGGGACAGGGACGGGCCCAGATGTCTATGGCTACACCTTC
size: .; D: .; V: TRBV5-1; J: TRBJ1-1; CDR3: CASSPLTGLGNTEAFF; DNA: TGCGCCAGCAGCCCCCTAACCGGCCTCGGAAACACTGAAGCTTTCTTT
size: .; D: .; V: TRBV27; J: TRBJ2-6; CDR3: CASRFSGANVLTF; DNA: TGTGCCAGCCGCTTCTCTGGGGCCAACGTCCTGACTTTC
size: .; D: .; V: TRBV5-5; J: TRBJ1-4; CDR3: CASSYSYPFRANEKLFF; DNA: TGTGCCAGCAGCTACTCCTACCCTTTCCGGGCTAATGAAAAACTGTTTTTT
size: few; D: .; V: TRBV6-1; J: TRBJ2-3; CDR3: CASSVLATSTDTQYF; DNA: TGTGCCAGCAGTGTGCTAGCGACTAGCACAGATACGCAGTATTTT
size: few; D: TRBD1; V: TRBV6-1; J: TRBJ2-5; CDR3: CASSDRTGGLTQYF; DNA: TGTGCCAGCAGTGATCGGACAGGGGGCCTGACCCAGTACTTC
size: few; D: TRBD1; V: TRBV5-1; J: TRBJ1-1; CDR3: CASSREGAEMNTEAFF; DNA: TGCGCCAGCAGCAGAGAGGGGGCGGAGATGAACACTGAAGCTTTCTTT
size: once; D: .; V: TRBV11-2; J: TRBJ2-6; CDR3: CASSPSRAGANVLTF; DNA: TGTGCCAGCAGCCCCAGCAGGGCCGGGGCCAACGTCCTGACTTTC
size: .; D: TRBD1; V: TRBV6-1; J: TRBJ2-5; CDR3: CASSSPGQGATQYF; DNA: TGTGCCAGCAGTTCGCCGGGACAGGGGGCCACCCAGTACTTC
size: .; D: .; V: TRBV6-5; J: TRBJ1-6; CDR3: CASIYPGSNSPLHF; DNA: TGTGCCAGCATTTATCCGGGGAGTAACTCACCCCTCCACTTT
size: .; D: TRBD2; V: TRBV6-1; J: TRBJ2-5; CDR3: CASKNSGGGETQYF; DNA: TGTGCCAGCAAAAATAGCGGGGGGGGAGAGACCCAGTACTTC
size: .; D: .; V: TRBV5-1; J: TRBJ1-2; CDR3: CASSLGAGLGYTF; DNA: TGCGCCAGCAGCCTGGGGGCTGGGCTTGGCTACACCTTC
size: .; D: TRBD1; V: TRBV27; J: TRBJ1-2; CDR3: CASSLNWDSSRWDGYTF; DNA: TGTGCCAGCAGTTTGAATTGGGACAGCTCTCGTTGGGATGGCTACACCTTC
size: few; D: .; V: TRBV7-6; J: TRBJ1-6; CDR3: CASSLRPGNSPLHF; DNA: TGTGCCAGCAGCTTACGCCCCGGGAATTCACCCCTCCACTTT
size: medium-sized; D: .; V: TRBV6-6; J: TRBJ1-3; CDR3: CASSYPRGRNTIYF; DNA: TGTGCCAGCAGTTACCCGAGAGGCCGAAACACCATATATTTT
size: few; D: TRBD1; V: TRBV25-1; J: TRBJ1-2; CDR3: CASRRQGAQGYTF; DNA: TGTGCCAGCAGAAGACAGGGGGCACAGGGCTACACCTTC
size: .; D: TRBD1; V: TRBV7-2; J: TRBJ2-7; CDR3: CASSLGTGTGRYEQYF; DNA: TGTGCCAGCAGCTTGGGGACCGGGACAGGGAGGTACGAGCAGTACTTC
size: once; D: .; V: TRBV5-5; J: TRBJ1-5; CDR3: CASSLTPLNLINQPQHF; DNA: TGTGCCAGCAGCTTGACGCCCCTCAACCTGATAAATCAGCCCCAGCATTTT
size: .; D: .; V: TRBV5-1; J: TRBJ1-2; CDR3: CASSLANTNYGYTF; DNA: TGCGCCAGCAGCTTGGCCAACACTAACTATGGCTACACCTTC
size: .; D: TRBD1; V: TRBV25-1; J: TRBJ1-5; CDR3: CASSQTGGPNQPQHF; DNA: TGTGCCAGCAGTCAGACAGGGGGCCCAAATCAGCCCCAGCATTTT
size: .; D: .; V: TRBV18; J: TRBJ2-3; CDR3: CASSPRTGRADTQYF; DNA: TGTGCCAGCTCACCCCGCACTGGGAGAGCAGATACGCAGTATTTT
size: once; D: .; V: TRBV7-2; J: TRBJ2-4; CDR3: CASSEGGLAKNIQYF; DNA: TGTGCCAGCAGCGAAGGAGGCCTAGCCAAAAACATTCAGTACTTC
size: .; D: .; V: TRBV11-3; J: TRBJ2-3; CDR3: CASSFPRGGTQYF; DNA: TGTGCCAGCAGCTTTCCTAGGGGGGGTACGCAGTATTTT
size: few; D: TRBD1; V: TRBV6-5; J: TRBJ1-6; CDR3: CASSYTTGVGSPLHF; DNA: TGTGCCAGCAGTTACACGACAGGGGTGGGTTCACCCCTCCACTTT
size: .; D: .; V: TRBV29-1; J: TRBJ1-3; CDR3: CSVSLMGGNTIYF; DNA: TGCAGCGTATCCTTGATGGGTGGAAACACCATATATTTT
size: .; D: TRBD1; V: TRBV5-1; J: TRBJ2-5; CDR3: CASSLPGGRETQYF; DNA: TGCGCCAGCAGCTTGCCAGGGGGACGGGAGACCCAGTACTTC
size: .; D: .; V: TRBV7-3; J: TRBJ1-1; CDR3: CASSSLRAPNTEAFF; DNA: TGTGCCAGCAGCTCCCTTCGGGCCCCGAACACTGAAGCTTTCTTT
size: .; D: TRBD1; V: TRBV11-2; J: TRBJ1-2; CDR3: CASSRSRGRANYGYTF; DNA: TGTGCCAGCAGCCGCTCCAGGGGGCGAGCTAACTATGGCTACACCTTC
size: .; D: TRBD2; V: TRBV4-2; J: TRBJ2-4; CDR3: CASSPPGLAGTKAKNIQYF; DNA: TGTGCCAGCAGCCCGCCGGGACTAGCGGGAACGAAAGCCAAAAACATTCAGTACTTC
size: few; D: .; V: TRBV6-1; J: TRBJ1-6; CDR3: CATLGDGSNSPLHF; DNA: TGTGCCACCCTCGGCGACGGATCGAATTCACCCCTCCACTTT
size: .; D: .; V: TRBV9; J: TRBJ1-2; CDR3: CASSVDLSYGYTF; DNA: TGTGCCAGCAGCGTAGACCTCAGCTATGGCTACACCTTC
size: .; D: TRBD2; V: TRBV6-9; J: TRBJ2-7; CDR3: CASRPSLGLATYEQYF; DNA: TGTGCCAGCAGGCCCTCCCTTGGACTAGCGACCTACGAGCAGTACTTC